Presented here are 18 T cell receptor beta chains from one specimen sequenced in a study of molecular identifiers for immune sequencing clone quantification. TCRdb re-analysed the PCR reads in MiXCR, keeping a single row per CDR3 protein. Altogether about 68,000 distinct CDR3 sequences are present, 15% to 20% being singletons, with the ten largest covering nearly 1.5%. The specimen was naive CD8+ T cells from blood, with Jurkat cell RNA spiked in. Subset denoted: FACS-sorted CD8+CD4-CCR7+CD45RA+ naive T cells. All receptors come from a human donor in good health. Some libraries in this study had Jurkat cell RNA spiked in.

This clonotype was recorded a few times. The genes are TRBV9 and TRBJ2-2; 9 bases are a match to TRBD2. Germline assignment: CDR1 SGDLS and CDR2 YYNGEE. After removal of 1 base from V and 4 bases from J, the junction contained 5 bases not matched to a gene. CDR3 length: 16 amino acids. The CDR3 DNA reads as TGTGCCAGCAGCGTAATAGCGGGAGTTGTCACCGGGGAGCTGTTTTTT. Amino acids: CASSVIAGVVTGELFF.

At least ten counts were recorded for this clonotype. This chain connects TRBV7-9 to TRBJ2-1; TRBD2 matches at 12 bases. The V gene's germline CDR1 is SEHNR and CDR2 FQNEAQ (reference sequence). Losses at the gene ends were 4 bases for V and 8 bases for J; bases not matched to a gene: 3. CDR3 size: 14 residues. This CDR3 reads CASSSSGRADEQFF. The CDR3 region has the DNA TGTGCCAGCAGCTCTAGCGGGAGGGCCGATGAGCAGTTCTTC.

In regard to this clonotype: At one end the junction does not follow the germline gene, possibly because of a read error. The rearrangement uses TRBV11-3 and TRBJ2-7, with D hard to call. The CDR3 contains 12 residues. Germline V CDR1 and CDR2: SGHNT, YENEEA. CDR3: CANSYPRDEQYF. The CDR3 DNA reads TGTGCCAACAGCTACCCTCGGGACGAGCAGTACTTC.

This clonotype was observed once. The chain carries TRBV4-2 and TRBJ2-6; D possibly corresponds to TRBD1 (5 bases). CDR1 LGHNA and CDR2 YNFKEQ come from the germline V gene. Between the trimmed V and J ends, which lost 1 base and 12 bases, there was a span of 22 bases. The CDR3 is made up of 17 amino acids. In DNA form, the CDR3 reads TGTGCCAGCAGCCAAGGATTAGGGGCGGAAGGGGCCGGCGTCCTGACTTTC. It encodes CASSQGLGAEGAGVLTF.

This clonotype was detected ten times or more. This chain connects TRBV5-6 to TRBJ1-5; no reliable D call. Germline V lookup: CDR1 SGHDT, CDR2 YYEEEE. V lost 0 bases and J lost 2, with 12 bases in between. The CDR3 runs to 16 residues. The chain's CDR3 is CASSLAAASGNQPQHF. DNA of the CDR3: TGTGCCAGCAGCTTGGCGGCCGCCTCGGGCAATCAGCCCCAGCATTTT.

A note on this clonotype: A clone one base away is much larger, so this may be a read error. It is likely a read error, because the conserved phenylalanine at the end of the CDR3 is missing. The rearrangement uses TRBV7-8 and TRBJ2-2; 11 bases align to TRBD2. Germline lookup yields CDR1 SGHVS and CDR2 FQNEAQ. CDR3 length equals 20 residues. The V segment lost 2 bases and the J segment 2 bases; nucleotides outside the gene matches: 13. CDR3 bases: TGTGCCAGCAGCTTACCTCTAGCGGGAGGTTCTCTGAAAAACACCGGGGAGCTGTTTTCT. Its protein product is CASSLPLAGGSLKNTGELFS.

The chain joins TRBV14 to TRBJ2-1; D not certain. The V end was cut by 4 bases, the J end by 3 bases, with 7 bases between. This CDR3 comprises 13 residues. Germline CDR1 is SGHDN and CDR2 is FVKESK. CDR3 nucleotide sequence: TGTGCCAGCAGCCCGACCAACTACAATGAGCAGTTCTTC. Amino acids: CASSPTNYNEQFF.

This clonotype appeared many times. The CDR3, as DNA: TGTGCCAGCAGTTCCTCGCGAGGGGGTTCCGCCTACGAGCAGTACTTC. It is translated as CASSSSRGGSAYEQYF. V and J are TRBV28 and TRBJ2-7; D is perhaps TRBD1 (6 bases). This CDR3 comprises 16 residues. In germline, CDR1 is MDHEN, CDR2 SYDVKM. Trimming cost V 4 bases and J 2 bases, with 18 bases left between them.

The sample holds many counts of this clonotype. V is TRBV29-1 and J is TRBJ2-7; 7 positions agree with TRBD1. The CDR3 is 13 residues long. CDR1 and CDR2 (germline): SQVTM, ANQGSEA. V gave up 5 bases and J gave up 3 bases; unmatched junction bases: 7. The CDR3 region is CSVLPGQSYEQYF. For the CDR3, the DNA is TGCAGCGTTCTTCCGGGACAGAGCTACGAGCAGTACTTC.

This chain joins TRBV2 and TRBJ2-1; a weak D match, TRBD1 (5 bases). Trimming shortened V by 9 bases and J by 8 bases, and 11 bases separated the two germline ends. The CDR3 runs to 11 residues. Germline CDR1 is SNHLY and CDR2 is FYNNEI. CDR3 DNA: TGTGCCAGGTCTAGGGGCTATGAGCAGTTCTTC. Protein: CARSRGYEQFF.

This clonotype came up many times. The rearrangement links TRBV7-2 to TRBJ2-7, with 11 bases that match TRBD2. The CDR3 runs to 16 residues. Germline V gene lookup returns CDR1 SGHTA and CDR2 FQGNSA. The V gene end was trimmed by 6 bases and the J gene end by 4 bases; junction bases not matched to a gene: 11. CDR3 loop: CASSPGLAGLNYEQYF. Written as DNA, the CDR3 is TGTGCCAGCAGTCCCGGACTAGCGGGCCTAAATTACGAGCAGTACTTC.

The chain has TRBV2 and TRBJ2-2; D is unresolved. This CDR3 contains 15 residues. The germline V gene encodes CDR1 SNHLY and CDR2 FYNNEI. V lost 0 bases to trimming and J lost 4 bases, with 9 bases between them. CDR3 DNA sequence: TGTGCCAGCAGTGAAGCGGATAAAAGCACCGGGGAGCTGTTTTTT. It specifies CASSEADKSTGELFF.

This clonotype was picked up many times. The chain has TRBV6-1 and TRBJ1-2, with unresolved D. The ends were cut back, 2 bases at V and 12 bases at J, with 7 bases in the middle. Germline CDR1 reads MNHNS; CDR2 reads SASEGT. The CDR3 covers 10 residues. CDR3 coding DNA: TGTGCCAGCAGTGAATGGGGAAACACCTTC. Encoded protein: CASSEWGNTF.

This clonotype was seen repeatedly, ten times or more. V gene TRBV30 combines with J gene TRBJ1-1; no firm D call. Germline V gene sequence: CDR1 GTSNPN, CDR2 SVGIG (reference sequence). V lost 0 bases to trimming and J lost 5 bases, with 16 bases between them. This CDR3 contains 15 residues. CDR3 DNA sequence: TGTGCCTGGAGTGTCGGAGGGAGGAGCTGGACTGAAGCTTTCTTT. This codes for CAWSVGGRSWTEAFF.

This clonotype was detected only once. A read error may explain this, as a much larger clone is one base away. The chain uses TRBV27 and TRBJ2-1; 8 bases line up with TRBD2. The length of the CDR3 is 15 residues. Germline values: CDR1 MNHEY, CDR2 SMNVEV (reference sequence). CDR3 amino acids: CASRPRLASYNGQFF. Here the CDR3 DNA reads TGTGCCAGCAGACCTCGACTAGCGTCCTACAATGGGCAGTTCTTC.

This clonotype was counted at least ten times. The chain joins TRBV7-9 to TRBJ2-5; possibly TRBD1 for D (5 bases). The CDR3 is 16 amino acids. V was cut by 0 bases and J by 3 bases, with 14 bases left in between. CDR1 SEHNR and CDR2 FQNEAQ come from the germline V gene (reference sequence). CDR3 residues: CASSLAQGWLEETQYF. Written as DNA, the CDR3 is TGTGCCAGCAGCTTAGCCCAGGGATGGTTGGAAGAGACCCAGTACTTC.

This clonotype has at least ten counts. The chain links TRBV7-9 to TRBJ2-1; weak D call: TRBD2 (6 bases). CDR1 and CDR2 from the germline V gene are SEHNR and FQNEAQ (reference sequence). V was clipped by 5 bases and J by 6 bases, with 38 bases between them. The CDR3 runs 22 residues. The CDR3 bases are TGTGCCAGCAGCCTCACCAAATATACCGGGACTGGTGGTGGGCCGCAGGTCAATGAGCAGTTCTTC. It specifies CASSLTKYTGTGGGPQVNEQFF.

This clonotype was detected ten times or more. CDR3 sequence (DNA): TGTGCCAGCAGCGTAGCTGGATCGAACACTGAAGCTTTCTTT. As protein: CASSVAGSNTEAFF. V usage is TRBV9 and J usage is TRBJ1-1; D unresolved. This CDR3 is built from 14 residues. Deletions cut 0 bases from V and 1 base from J, with 7 bases between. Germline loops: CDR1 SGDLS, CDR2 YYNGEE. The full variable domain, its missing parts supplied by reference TRBV9 and TRBJ1-1, is DSGVTQTPKHLITATGQRVTLRCSPRSGDLSVYWYQQSLDQGLQFLIQYYNGEERAKGNILERFSAQQFPDLHSELNLSSLELGDSALYFCASSVAGSNTEAFFGQGTRLTVV.